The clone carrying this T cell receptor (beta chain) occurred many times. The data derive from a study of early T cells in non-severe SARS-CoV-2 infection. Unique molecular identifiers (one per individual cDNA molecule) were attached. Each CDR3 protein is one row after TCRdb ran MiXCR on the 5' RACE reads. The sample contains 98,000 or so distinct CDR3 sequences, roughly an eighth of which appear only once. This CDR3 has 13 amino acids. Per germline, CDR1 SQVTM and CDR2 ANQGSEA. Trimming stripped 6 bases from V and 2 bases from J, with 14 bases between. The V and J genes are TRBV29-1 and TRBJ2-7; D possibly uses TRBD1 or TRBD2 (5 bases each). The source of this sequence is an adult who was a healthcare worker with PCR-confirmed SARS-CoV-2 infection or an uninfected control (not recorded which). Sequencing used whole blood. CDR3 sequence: CSVGNGGAYEQYF. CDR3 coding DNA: TGCAGCGTCGGGAATGGGGGAGCCTACGAGCAGTACTTC.